This T cell receptor (beta chain) originates from a study of blood T cell repertoires in COVID-19. Whole-study context: The United States, Italy and Spain supplied acute and convalescent COVID-19 samples.

V lost 3 bases to trimming and J lost 8 bases, with 14 bases between them. In germline, CDR1 is SGHNT, CDR2 YYREEE (reference sequence). The CDR3 spans 14 residues. Authors' analysis steps: Reference gene primer amplification gave estimated nucleated cell counts. Only in-frame clones appear in the TCRdb table, and some are missing; sequencing was by immunoSEQ multiplex PCR. V and J calls and clone size are given by that table; D and trimming were obtained from the DNA. The table includes about 75,000 clones, 85% to 90% detected once. Sample: peripheral blood. The TCR comes from a human donor in a cohort sampled during active COVID-19. The chain carries TRBV5-4 and TRBJ2-2, with D possibly TRBD1 on 5 matching bases. This CDR3 reads CASSSRTSPGELFF. The CDR3 coding sequence is TGTGCCAGCAGCTCGCGGACAAGCCCGGGGGAGCTGTTTTTT.